This T cell receptor (beta chain) originates from a study of cytomegalovirus exposure and HLA in healthy donors. Primers included in the PCR were 60 Vbeta and 13 Jbeta primers. Measured with immunoSEQ multiplex PCR; TCRdb has only the in-frame clones, and not every one. Of 130,000 or so clones listed, approximately 80% were seen once; the top ten hold roughly 5.2%. The clonotype comes from a man younger than 30 in good health and CMV-seropositive. Sequencing was done on a sample of PBMCs.

CDR3 sequence (DNA): TGTGCCTGGATCCGACCGACTAGCGGACTTTACAATGAGCAGTTCTTC. Its translation: CAWIRPTSGLYNEQFF. This chain links TRBV30 with TRBJ2-1; 9 bases are shared with TRBD2. After removal of 4 bases from V and 4 bases from J, the junction contained 11 bases not matched to a gene. Germline V gene sequence: CDR1 GTSNPN, CDR2 SVGIG (reference sequence). The CDR3 has 16 residues.